This TCR beta chain was obtained from a study of blood T cell repertoires in COVID-19. Overall study: There were acute and convalescent COVID-19 samples, and they came from the United States, Italy and Spain. The cDNA or gDNA used as material had been derived from T cells, B-cell-depleted T cells, or PBMCs.

Using immunoSEQ multiplex PCR, the repertoire was profiled, and TCRdb retains in-frame clones only, with some absent. In the table there are more than 110,000 clones, 77% of which are singletons. The J segment lost 5 bases and the V segment lost 4 bases, leaving 5 bases of the junction unmatched. Germline loops: CDR1 LNHDA, CDR2 SQIVND (reference sequence). The CDR3 is 14 amino acids. This receptor was taken from a woman in her 50s with active or convalescent COVID-19. The gene calls are TRBV19 and TRBJ2-5; 9 nucleotides agree with TRBD1. Sequenced material: peripheral blood. DNA for the CDR3: TGTGCCAGTAGTACCGGGACAGGGAGGGAGACCCAGTACTTC. As protein: CASSTGTGRETQYF. The full variable domain, with the rest looked up from reference TRBV19 and TRBJ2-5, is DGGITQSPKYLFRKEGQNVTLSCEQNLNHDAMYWYRQDPGQGLRLIYYSQIVNDFQKGDIAEGYSVSREKKESFPLTVTSAQKNPTAFYLCASSTGTGRETQYFGPGTRLLVL.